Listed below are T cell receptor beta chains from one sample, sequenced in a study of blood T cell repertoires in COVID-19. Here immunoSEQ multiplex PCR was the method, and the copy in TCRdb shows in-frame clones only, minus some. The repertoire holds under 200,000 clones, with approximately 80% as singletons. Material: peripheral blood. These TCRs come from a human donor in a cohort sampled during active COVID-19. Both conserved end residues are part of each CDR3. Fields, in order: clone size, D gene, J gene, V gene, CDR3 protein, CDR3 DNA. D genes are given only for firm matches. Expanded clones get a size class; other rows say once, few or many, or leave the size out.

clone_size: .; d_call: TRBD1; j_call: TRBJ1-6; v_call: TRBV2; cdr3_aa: CASNRDRSNSPLHF; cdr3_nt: TGTGCCAGCAACCGGGACAGGAGTAATTCACCCCTCCACTTT
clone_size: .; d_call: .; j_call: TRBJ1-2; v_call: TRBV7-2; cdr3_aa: CASSPSGGRYGYTF; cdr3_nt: TGTGCCAGCAGCCCCTCCGGCGGGAGGTATGGCTACACCTTC
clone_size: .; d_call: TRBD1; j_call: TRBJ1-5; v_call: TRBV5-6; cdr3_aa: CASSSTGVGDQPQHF; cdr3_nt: TGTGCCAGCAGCTCTACAGGGGTAGGTGATCAGCCCCAGCATTTT
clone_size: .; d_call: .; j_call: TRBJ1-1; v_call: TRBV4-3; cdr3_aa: CASSQEGPRVQGGFEAFF; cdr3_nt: TGCGCCAGCAGCCAAGAAGGACCTCGGGTACAGGGTGGATTCGAAGCTTTCTTT
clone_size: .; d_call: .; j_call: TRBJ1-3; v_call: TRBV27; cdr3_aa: CASSSTFFSGNTIYF; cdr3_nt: TGTGCCAGCAGTTCGACATTCTTCTCTGGAAACACCATATATTTT
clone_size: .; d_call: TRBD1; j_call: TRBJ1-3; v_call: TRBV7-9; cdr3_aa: CASRLQGFGNTIYF; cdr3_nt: TGTGCCAGCAGGCTACAGGGGTTTGGAAACACCATATATTTT
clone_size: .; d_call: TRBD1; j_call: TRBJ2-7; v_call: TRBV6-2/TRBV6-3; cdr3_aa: CASSPGTGIYEQYF; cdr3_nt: TGTGCCAGCAGTCCGGGGACAGGGATATACGAGCAGTACTTC
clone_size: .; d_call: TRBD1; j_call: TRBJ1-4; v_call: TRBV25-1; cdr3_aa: CASIPTGTGGGKLFF; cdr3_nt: TGTGCCAGCATTCCCACCGGGACAGGAGGCGGAAAACTGTTTTTT
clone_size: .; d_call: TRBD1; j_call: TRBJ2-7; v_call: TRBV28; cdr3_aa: CASRKDRGSYEQYF; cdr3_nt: TGTGCCAGCAGAAAGGACAGGGGCTCCTACGAGCAGTACTTC
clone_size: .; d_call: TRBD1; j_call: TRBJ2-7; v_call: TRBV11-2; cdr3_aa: CASSSTGGAYEQYF; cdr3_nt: TGTGCCAGCAGCTCGACAGGGGGCGCCTACGAGCAGTACTTC
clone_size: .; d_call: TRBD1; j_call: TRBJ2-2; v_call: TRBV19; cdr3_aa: CASSISPGGGTGELFF; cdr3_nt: TGTGCCAGTAGTATAAGTCCAGGGGGCGGAACCGGGGAGCTGTTTTTT
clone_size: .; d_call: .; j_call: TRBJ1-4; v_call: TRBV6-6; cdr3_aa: CASRNRDRGKLFF; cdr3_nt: TGTGCCAGCAGAAACCGGGATCGGGGAAAACTGTTTTTT
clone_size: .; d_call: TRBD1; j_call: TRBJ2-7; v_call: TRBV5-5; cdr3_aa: CASSIPGQGLSYEQYF; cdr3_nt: TGTGCCAGCAGCATACCGGGACAGGGCCTTTCCTACGAGCAGTACTTC
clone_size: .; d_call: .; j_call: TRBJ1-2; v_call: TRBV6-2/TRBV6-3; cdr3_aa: CASSPDRIYGYTF; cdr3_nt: TGTGCCAGCAGCCCCGACAGGATCTATGGCTACACCTTC
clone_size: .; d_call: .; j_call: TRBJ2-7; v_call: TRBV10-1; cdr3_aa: CASGASSYEQYF; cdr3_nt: TGCGCCTCTGGGGCCAGCTCCTACGAGCAGTACTTC
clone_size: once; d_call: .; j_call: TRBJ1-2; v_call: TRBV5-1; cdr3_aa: CASSPNAGTELYGYTF; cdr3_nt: TGCGCCAGCAGCCCGAACGCGGGGACGGAGCTTTATGGCTACACCTTC
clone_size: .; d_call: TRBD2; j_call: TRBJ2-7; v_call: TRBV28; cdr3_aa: CASSFGDRGGLAGKKTYEQYF; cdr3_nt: TGTGCCAGCAGTTTCGGCGACCGGGGGGGACTAGCGGGGAAGAAGACCTACGAGCAGTACTTC
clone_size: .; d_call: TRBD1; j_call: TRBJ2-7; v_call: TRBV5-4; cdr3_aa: CASSEGQDLPYEQYF; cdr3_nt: TGTGCCAGCAGCGAGGGACAGGACCTTCCCTACGAGCAGTACTTC
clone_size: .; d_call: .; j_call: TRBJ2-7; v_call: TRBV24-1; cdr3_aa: CATSGRDPPYEQYF; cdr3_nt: TGTGCCACCAGTGGGCGGGATCCCCCCTACGAGCAGTACTTC
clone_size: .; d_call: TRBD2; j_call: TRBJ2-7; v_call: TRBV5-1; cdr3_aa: CASSATSGRYEQYF; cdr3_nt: TGCGCCAGCAGCGCGACTAGCGGGAGATACGAGCAGTACTTC
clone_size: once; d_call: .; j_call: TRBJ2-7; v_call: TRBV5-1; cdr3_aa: CASSLPGYEQYF; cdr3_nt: TGCGCCAGCAGCTTACCCGGCTACGAGCAGTACTTC
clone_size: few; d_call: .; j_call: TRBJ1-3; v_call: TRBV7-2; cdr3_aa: CASSSQVRSSGNTIYF; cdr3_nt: TGTGCCAGCAGCTCACAAGTAAGAAGCTCTGGAAACACCATATATTTT
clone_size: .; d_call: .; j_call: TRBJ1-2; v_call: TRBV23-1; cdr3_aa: CASSQSISYGYTF; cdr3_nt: TGCGCCAGCAGTCAATCCATCAGCTATGGCTACACCTTC
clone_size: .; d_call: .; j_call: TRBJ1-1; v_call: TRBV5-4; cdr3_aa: CASSLGGGGTEAFF; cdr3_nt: TGTGCCAGCAGCTTGGGGGGGGGCGGCACTGAAGCTTTCTTT
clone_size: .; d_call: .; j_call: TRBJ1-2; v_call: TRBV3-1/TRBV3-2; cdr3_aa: CASSQASRGADYGYTF; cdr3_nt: TGTGCCAGCAGCCAAGCGTCACGGGGGGCGGACTATGGCTACACCTTC
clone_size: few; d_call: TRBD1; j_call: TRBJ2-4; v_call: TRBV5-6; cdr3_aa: CASSFQGAQNIQYF; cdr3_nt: TGTGCCAGCAGCTTCCAGGGGGCTCAAAACATTCAGTACTTC
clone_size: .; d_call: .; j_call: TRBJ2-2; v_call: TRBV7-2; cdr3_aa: CASSKQGGGTGELFF; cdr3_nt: TGTGCCAGCAGTAAACAGGGAGGGGGTACCGGGGAGCTGTTTTTT
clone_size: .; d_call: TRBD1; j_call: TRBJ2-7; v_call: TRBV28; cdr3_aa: CASSFGRGPYEQYF; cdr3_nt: TGTGCCAGCAGTTTTGGCAGGGGGCCCTACGAGCAGTACTTC
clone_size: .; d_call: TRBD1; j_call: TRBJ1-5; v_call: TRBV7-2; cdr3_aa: CASSTEGTGVQPQHF; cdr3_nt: TGTGCCAGCAGCACAGAGGGGACAGGGGTTCAGCCCCAGCATTTT
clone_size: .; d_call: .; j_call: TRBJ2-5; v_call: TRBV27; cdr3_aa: CASSSTEGSWETQYF; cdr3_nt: TGTGCCAGCAGTTCGACCGAAGGTAGCTGGGAGACCCAGTACTTC
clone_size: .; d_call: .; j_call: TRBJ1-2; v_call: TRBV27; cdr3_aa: CASSLSPGLSYGYTF; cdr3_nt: TGTGCCAGCAGCCTAAGCCCGGGACTGAGCTATGGCTACACCTTC
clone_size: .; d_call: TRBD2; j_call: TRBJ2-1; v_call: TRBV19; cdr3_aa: CASSNGLAGVSDEQFF; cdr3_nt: TGTGCCAGTAGTAACGGACTAGCGGGAGTCTCGGATGAGCAGTTCTTC
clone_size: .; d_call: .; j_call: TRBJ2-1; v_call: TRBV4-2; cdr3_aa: CASSQFIGGTPNEQFF; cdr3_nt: TGTGCCAGCAGCCAATTTATAGGTGGGACTCCCAATGAGCAGTTCTTC
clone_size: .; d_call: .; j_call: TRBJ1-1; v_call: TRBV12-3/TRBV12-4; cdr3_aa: CASRYTGTEAFF; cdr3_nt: TGTGCCAGCAGGTACACGGGCACTGAAGCTTTCTTT
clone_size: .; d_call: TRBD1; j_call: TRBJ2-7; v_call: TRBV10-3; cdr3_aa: CAISESTGYSYEQYF; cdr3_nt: TGTGCCATCAGTGAGTCGACAGGGTACTCCTACGAGCAGTACTTC
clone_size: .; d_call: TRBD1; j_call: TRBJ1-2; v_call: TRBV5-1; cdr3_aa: CASSLAGQGDGYTF; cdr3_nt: TGCGCCAGCAGCTTGGCGGGACAGGGGGATGGCTACACCTTC
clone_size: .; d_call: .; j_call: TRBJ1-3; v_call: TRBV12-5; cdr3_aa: CASGYKSAETRRNTIYF; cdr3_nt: TGTGCTAGTGGATATAAATCAGCGGAGACCAGGAGAAACACCATATATTTT
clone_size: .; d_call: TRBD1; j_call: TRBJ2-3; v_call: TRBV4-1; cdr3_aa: CASSQPTTGSLTQYF; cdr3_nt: TGCGCCAGCAGCCAACCGACGACAGGGTCCTTGACGCAGTATTTT
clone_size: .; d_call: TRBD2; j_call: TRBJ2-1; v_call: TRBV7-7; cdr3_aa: CASSPGSGVYNEQFF; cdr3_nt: TGTGCTAGCAGCCCCGGTAGCGGGGTCTACAATGAGCAGTTCTTC
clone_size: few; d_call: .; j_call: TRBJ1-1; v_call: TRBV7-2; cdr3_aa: CASSAEGVGTEAFF; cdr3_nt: TGTGCCAGCAGCGCCGAGGGTGTAGGCACTGAAGCTTTCTTT
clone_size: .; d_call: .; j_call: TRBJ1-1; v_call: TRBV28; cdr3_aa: CASRGSDSWNTEAFF; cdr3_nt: TGTGCCAGCAGAGGCTCGGACAGTTGGAACACTGAAGCTTTCTTT
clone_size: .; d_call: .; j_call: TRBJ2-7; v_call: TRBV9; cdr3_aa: CASSVGGGVSYEQYF; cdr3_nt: TGTGCCAGCAGCGTAGGTGGAGGGGTCTCCTACGAGCAGTACTTC
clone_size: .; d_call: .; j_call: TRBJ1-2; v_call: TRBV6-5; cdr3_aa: CASSYIGSGEEGYTF; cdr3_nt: TGTGCCAGCAGTTATATAGGGTCCGGGGAAGAAGGCTACACCTTC
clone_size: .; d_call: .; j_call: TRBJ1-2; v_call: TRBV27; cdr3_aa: CASSPRGYGYTF; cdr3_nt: TGTGCCAGCAGTCCCAGGGGATATGGCTACACCTTC
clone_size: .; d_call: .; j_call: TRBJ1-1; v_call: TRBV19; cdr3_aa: CASVRGTEAFF; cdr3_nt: TGTGCCAGCGTCCGGGGCACTGAAGCTTTCTTT
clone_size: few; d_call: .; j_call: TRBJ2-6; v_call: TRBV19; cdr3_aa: CASSRAYSGANVLTF; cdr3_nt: TGTGCCAGTAGCAGGGCTTACTCTGGGGCCAACGTCCTGACTTTC
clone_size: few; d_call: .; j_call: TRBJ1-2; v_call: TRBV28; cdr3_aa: CASSSTGMDGYTF; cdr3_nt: TGTGCCAGCAGTTCAACAGGGATGGATGGCTACACCTTC
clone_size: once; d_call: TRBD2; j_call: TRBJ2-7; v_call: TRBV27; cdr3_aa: CASSLGGWASYEQYF; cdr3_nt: TGTGCCAGCAGTTTGGGAGGGTGGGCCTCCTACGAGCAGTACTTC